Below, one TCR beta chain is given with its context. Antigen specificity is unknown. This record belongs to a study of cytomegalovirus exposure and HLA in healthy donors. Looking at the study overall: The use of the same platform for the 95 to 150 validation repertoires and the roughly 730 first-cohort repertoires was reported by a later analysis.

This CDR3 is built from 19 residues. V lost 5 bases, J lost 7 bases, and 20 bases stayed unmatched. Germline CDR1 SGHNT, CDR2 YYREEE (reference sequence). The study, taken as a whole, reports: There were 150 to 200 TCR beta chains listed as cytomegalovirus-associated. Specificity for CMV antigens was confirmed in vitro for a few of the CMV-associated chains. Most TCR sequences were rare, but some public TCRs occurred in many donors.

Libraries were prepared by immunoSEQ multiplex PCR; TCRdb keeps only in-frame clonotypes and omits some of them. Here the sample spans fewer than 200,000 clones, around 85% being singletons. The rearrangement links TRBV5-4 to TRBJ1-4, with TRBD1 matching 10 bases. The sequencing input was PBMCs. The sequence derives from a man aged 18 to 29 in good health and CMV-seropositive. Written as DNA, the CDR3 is TGTGCCAGCAGGCGCGAAGCCCGGGACAGGGGCCCCGCGGGTGAAAAACTGTTTTTT. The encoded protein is CASRREARDRGPAGEKLFF. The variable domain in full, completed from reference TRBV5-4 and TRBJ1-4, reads ETGVTQSPTHLIKTRGQQVTLRCSSQSGHNTVSWYQQALGQGPQFIFQYYREEENGRGNFPPRFSGLQFPNYSSELNVNALELDDSALYLCASRREARDRGPAGEKLFFGSGTQLSVL.